Presented here are 5 T cell receptor beta chains from one specimen sequenced in a study of blood T cell repertoires in COVID-19. Libraries were prepared by immunoSEQ multiplex PCR; TCRdb keeps only in-frame clonotypes and omits some of them. The profile shows roughly 35,000 clones, approximately 81% of them singletons. Sequencing used peripheral blood. All receptors come from an elderly man with active or convalescent COVID-19.

The chain recombines TRBV6-1 with TRBJ1-5, with 10 bases lining up with TRBD1. Trimming cost V 4 bases and J 0 bases; bases outside gene matches: 15. The CDR3 consists of 20 residues. Germline values: CDR1 MNHNS, CDR2 SASEGT. The CDR3 here is CASSGAKGQGFISSNQPQHF. The CDR3 region has the DNA TGTGCCAGCAGTGGCGCCAAGGGACAGGGGTTCATTAGTAGCAATCAGCCCCAGCATTTT.

The chain is built from TRBV11-1 and TRBJ2-5; 8 nucleotides line up with TRBD2. Germline-derived CDR1 and CDR2 are SGHAT and FQDESV (reference sequence). The CDR3 contains 14 residues. V lost 5 bases, J lost 4 bases, and 6 bases stayed unmatched. The CDR3 region has the DNA TGTGCCAGCAGCCAAGTAAGCGGGGGAGAGACCCAGTACTTC. Residues: CASSQVSGGETQYF.

The V gene is TRBV6-5, the J gene TRBJ2-7, with TRBD1 matching 12 bases. The CDR3 loop spans 14 amino acids. Germline loops: CDR1 MNHEY, CDR2 SVGAGI. V lost 7 bases, J lost 6 bases, and 7 bases stayed unmatched. This CDR3 reads CASTMGQGAGEQYF. CDR3 sequence (DNA): TGTGCCAGCACTATGGGACAGGGGGCGGGCGAGCAGTACTTC.

The rearrangement uses TRBV9 and TRBJ2-7; TRBD2 agrees at 9 bases. Germline CDR1 SGDLS, CDR2 YYNGEE. V shed 4 bases and J 5 bases; nucleotides not matched to a gene: 4. The CDR3 is 13 residues long. The CDR3 bases are TGTGCCAGCAGCACCCGCGGGAGGGACGAGCAGTACTTC. This encodes CASSTRGRDEQYF.

The rearrangement joins TRBV5-1 to TRBJ2-3; D possibly corresponds to TRBD1 (5 bases). Germline lookup yields CDR1 SGHRS and CDR2 YFSETQ. The V and J ends lost 0 bases and 0 bases respectively, with 14 bases between them. CDR3 length equals 17 residues. Written as DNA, the CDR3 is TGCGCCAGCAGCTTGGCGACAGCTACCTTCAGCACAGATACGCAGTATTTT. As protein: CASSLATATFSTDTQYF.